The clone carrying this T cell receptor beta chain has just a few counts. Its antigen is not identified. Use of 60 Vbeta and 13 Jbeta primers characterized the PCR. Only in-frame clones appear in the TCRdb table, and some are missing; sequencing was by immunoSEQ multiplex PCR. The data hold 90,000 to 100,000 clones, with 70% to 85% observed a single time. The ends were cut back, 4 bases at V and 0 bases at J, with 13 bases in the middle. Germline values: CDR1 SGHVS, CDR2 FNYEAQ. This CDR3 has 16 amino acids. This sample is drawn from a study of cytomegalovirus exposure and HLA in healthy donors. Study at large: T cells numbering around 190 million yielded 90 million to 140 million unique TCR beta sequences in an earlier analysis. Some 90 million unique TCRs from HLA-typed donors were held in an early data release.

Findings and caveats of the study: Among the CMV-associated chains, a few were confirmed in vitro as specific for CMV antigens.

This receptor was taken from a man aged 45-65 years in good health and CMV-seronegative. The chain uses TRBV7-6 and TRBJ1-3; D is perhaps TRBD1 (6 bases). The sequenced material came from PBMCs. For the CDR3, the DNA is TGTGCCAGCAGCTCGACAGGTGCGAGCTCTGGAAACACCATATATTTT. This translates into CASSSTGASSGNTIYF.